This T cell receptor (beta chain) was captured by sequencing in a study of blood T cell repertoires in COVID-19. Study-wide background: The United States, Italy and Spain supplied acute and convalescent COVID-19 samples. PBMCs, B-cell-depleted T cells, or T cells provided the cDNA or gDNA that made up the material.

The CDR3 has 12 amino acids, counting both end residues. The germline V gene encodes CDR1 LGHDT and CDR2 YNNKEL (reference sequence). Concerning this clone itself: The conserved phenylalanine or tryptophan is not found at the CDR3 terminus, so this likely reflects a read error. No DNA is shown, since the ends of the CDR3 on it are uncertain; the CDR3 is the one TCRdb lists.

In the authors' methods: How many nucleated cells were present was estimated from reference gene primer amplification. TCRdb's table, derived via immunoSEQ multiplex PCR, lists solely in-frame clones and lacks some. The V and J calls and clone size are taken from that table; D and trimming were inferred from the DNA. The table has fewer than 150,000 clones, around nine tenths seen once. The clonotype originates from a man in his fifties or sixties with active or convalescent COVID-19. Sequencing used peripheral blood. This rearrangement joins TRBV3-1 (or the pseudogene TRBV3-2) to TRBJ2-7; the table's D call TRBD1 went unverified against the DNA. The CDR3 sequence is CASSQGQGGLRL.